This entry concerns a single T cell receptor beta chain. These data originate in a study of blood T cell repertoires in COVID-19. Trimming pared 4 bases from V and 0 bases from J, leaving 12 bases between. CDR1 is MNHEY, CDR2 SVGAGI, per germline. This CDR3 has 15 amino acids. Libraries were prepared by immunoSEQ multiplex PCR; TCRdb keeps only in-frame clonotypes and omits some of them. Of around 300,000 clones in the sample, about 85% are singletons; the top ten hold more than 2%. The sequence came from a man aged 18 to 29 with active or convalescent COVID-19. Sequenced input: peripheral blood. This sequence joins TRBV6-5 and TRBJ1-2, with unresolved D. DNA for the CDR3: TGTGCCAGCAGTTCGCTAACCTTAGCTAACTATGGCTACACCTTC. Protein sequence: CASSSLTLANYGYTF.